This TCR beta chain was retrieved from a study of persistence of HIV-infected CD4 T cells. Study-wide results and caveats: Degenerate expanded CDR3beta sequences were enriched among CMV- and Gag-responding cells. TCRbeta richness was lower in CMV- and Gag-responding cells than in anti-CD3/anti-CD28-responding cells. TCR analyses could not target the rare provirus-carrying CMV-responding cells.

The CDR3 runs 13 residues. CDR1 is SGHRS and CDR2 is YFSETQ in the germline V gene. V was trimmed by 0 bases and J by 7 bases, leaving 8 bases between them. The immunoSEQ assay was version 4, run in survey mode. Assay: immunoSEQ multiplex PCR; the TCRdb copy retains only in-frame clones and omits some. Of roughly 48,000 clones listed, less than 90% are singletons. Nonspecific anti-CD3/anti-CD28 bead stimulation represents the broad CD4+ T cell repertoire. CD4+ T cells upregulating both CD40 ligand and CD69 were sorted as responding cells. Undetectable plasma HIV-1 RNA below 50 copies/mL lasted at least 4 years. Details on this clone: What it binds is unknown.

The rearrangement uses TRBV5-1 and TRBJ1-5; D is ambiguous. This sequence originates from an adult woman with HIV who was CMV-seropositive. This sample comprised CD4+ T cells sorted from PBMCs after approximately 20-hour stimulation, obtained from a patient who received antiretroviral therapy. CDR3 loop: CASSLAPRQPQHF. Here the CDR3 DNA reads TGCGCCAGCAGCTTGGCCCCCCGACAGCCCCAGCATTTT.